This TCR beta chain appears in the sequencing data of a study of technical replicates of blood from several donors. Trimming at V came to 2 bases and at J to 8 bases, leaving 18 bases not matched to a gene. Germline-derived CDR1 and CDR2 are SGDLS and YYNGEE. CDR3 length: 19 residues. The repertoire was sequenced with immunoSEQ multiplex PCR; TCRdb's copy has only in-frame clones and lacks some. This repertoire shows over 70,000 clones, 95% found once; its top ten account for 0.34%. Sequenced: T cells isolated from PBMCs. The genes are TRBV9 and TRBJ2-1, with TRBD2 matching over 11 bases. The TCR originated in a human donor in good health. The CDR3 DNA follows: TGTGCCAGCAGCGTCACCGGGAGAAGAAATCTAGCGGGAGGCGATGAGCAGTTCTTC. Translated, it gives CASSVTGRRNLAGGDEQFF.